The TCR beta chain under discussion was sequenced for a study of OX40 agonist ivuxolimab in advanced cancers. Germline CDR1 is SGHRS and CDR2 is YFSETQ. V was pared by 3 bases and J by 6 bases, with 7 bases of the junction left unmatched. The CDR3 has 14 residues. This table comes from immunoSEQ multiplex PCR, and its TCRdb copy is limited to in-frame clones, with some not included. The sample lists 90,000 to 150,000 clones; 85% to 90% were seen once. This clone turned up a few times. This rearrangement joins TRBV5-1 to TRBJ1-1, with 8 nucleotides matching TRBD1. The sample consisted of CD4+ or CD8+ T cells sorted from blood, taken in a trial of the OX40 agonist ivuxolimab. The receptor was derived from an adult with an advanced solid tumor such as melanoma, head and neck, liver or kidney cancer. CDR3 residues: CASSSAGGNAEAFF. CDR3 DNA: TGCGCCAGCAGCTCTGCAGGGGGCAACGCTGAAGCTTTCTTT.